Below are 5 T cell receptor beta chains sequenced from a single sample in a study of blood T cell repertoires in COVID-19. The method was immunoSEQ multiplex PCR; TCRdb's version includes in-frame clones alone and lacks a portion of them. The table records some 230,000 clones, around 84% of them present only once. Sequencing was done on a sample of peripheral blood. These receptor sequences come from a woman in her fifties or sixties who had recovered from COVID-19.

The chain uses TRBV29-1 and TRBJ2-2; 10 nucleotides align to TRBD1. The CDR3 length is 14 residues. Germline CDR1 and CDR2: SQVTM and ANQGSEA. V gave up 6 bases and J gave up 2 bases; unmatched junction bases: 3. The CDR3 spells CSVGTGVNTGELFF. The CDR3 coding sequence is TGCAGCGTCGGGACAGGGGTAAACACCGGGGAGCTGTTTTTT.

The DNA of the CDR3 is TGTGCCAGGGGGGACAGAGACAATCAGCCCCAGCATTTT. The encoded protein is CARGDRDNQPQHF. This chain uses TRBV6-6 with TRBJ1-5; 7 bases are a match to TRBD1. With 9 bases clipped from V and 3 bases from J, the junction kept 5 bases outside the gene matches. CDR1 MNHNY and CDR2 SVGAGI come from the germline V gene (reference sequence). The CDR3 runs to 13 residues.

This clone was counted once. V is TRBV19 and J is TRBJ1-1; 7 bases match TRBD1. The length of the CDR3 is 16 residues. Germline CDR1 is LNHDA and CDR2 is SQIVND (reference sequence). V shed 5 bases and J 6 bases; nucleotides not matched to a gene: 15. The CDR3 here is CASSRKALQGSAEAFF. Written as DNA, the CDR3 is TGTGCCAGTAGTCGTAAGGCCCTACAGGGGAGCGCTGAAGCTTTCTTT.

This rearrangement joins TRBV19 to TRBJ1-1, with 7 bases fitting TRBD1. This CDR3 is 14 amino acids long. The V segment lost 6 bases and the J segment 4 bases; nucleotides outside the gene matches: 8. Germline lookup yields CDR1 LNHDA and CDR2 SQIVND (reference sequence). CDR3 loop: CASSHDRAGTEAFF. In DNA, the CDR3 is TGTGCCAGTAGCCACGACAGGGCGGGCACTGAAGCTTTCTTT.

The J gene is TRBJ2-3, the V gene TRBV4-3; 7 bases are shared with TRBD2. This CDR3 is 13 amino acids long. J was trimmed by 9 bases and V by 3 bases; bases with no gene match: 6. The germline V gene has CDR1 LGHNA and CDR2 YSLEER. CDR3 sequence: CASSQELAPTQYF. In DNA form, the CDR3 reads TGCGCCAGCAGCCAGGAACTAGCGCCCACGCAGTATTTT.